The 29 T cell receptor beta chains given below trace back to one sample, sequenced in a study of Ad26.COV2.S vaccination and SARS-CoV-2 variants. Stated treatment: approximately 18 received Ad26.COV2.S at low or high dose, single or two shots; about 5 received placebo; per-sample allocation not given. It was on day 63 after the first vaccine or placebo injection that samples were taken. Clones were sequenced by immunoSEQ multiplex PCR, and TCRdb holds only the in-frame ones, with some missing. Here the sample spans about half a million clones, 89% being singletons. The sample in question was peripheral blood, obtained in a trial of Ad26.COV2.S vaccine versus placebo. The origin of the receptors is a person between 18 and 60 years old who received the Ad26.COV2.S COVID-19 vaccine or a placebo.

The chain links TRBV30 to TRBJ1-6; no firm D call. V was clipped by 2 bases and J by 7 bases, with 3 bases between them. Germline V lookup: CDR1 GTSNPN, CDR2 SVGIG (reference sequence). The CDR3 spans 11 residues. The CDR3 DNA follows: TGTGCCTGGAGTTCCAATTCACCCCTCCACTTT. This codes for CAWSSNSPLHF.

This chain uses TRBV5-1 with TRBJ1-1, with 9 bases lining up with TRBD1. The CDR3 runs to 15 residues. CDR1 and CDR2 from the germline V gene are SGHRS and YFSETQ. The ends lost 5 bases at V and 2 bases at J; junction bases unmatched: 7. This CDR3 reads CASSRDRVGNTEAFF. CDR3 coding DNA: TGCGCCAGCAGTCGGGACAGGGTCGGCAACACTGAAGCTTTCTTT.

The chain couples TRBV4-1 to TRBJ2-3, with a possible D match to TRBD2 (6 bases). Per germline, CDR1 MGHRA and CDR2 YSYEKL. V was shortened by 6 bases and J by 1 base, with 14 bases between the two germline ends. This CDR3 spans 15 amino acids. The DNA of the CDR3 is TGCGCCAGCAGTCTAATAGCGGCGCGCACAGATACGCAGTATTTT. It translates to CASSLIAARTDTQYF.

This clone came up once. This chain links TRBV18 with TRBJ1-2; D not certain. The germline V gene encodes CDR1 KGHSH and CDR2 LQKENI. V lost 2 bases, J lost 3 bases, and 13 bases lay in between. The CDR3 extends over 15 amino acids. The CDR3 nucleotides read TGTGCCAGCTCACCAGGACGGGTGCTAGACTATGGCTACACCTTC. Translated: CASSPGRVLDYGYTF. The full variable domain, its missing parts supplied by reference TRBV18 and TRBJ1-2, is NAGVMQNPRHLVRRRGQEARLRCSPMKGHSHVYWYRQLPEEGLKFMVYLQKENIIDESGMPKERFSAEFPKEGPSILRIQQVVRGDSAAYFCASSPGRVLDYGYTFGSGTRLTVV.

The chain joins TRBV7-6 to TRBJ2-2; perhaps TRBD1 as D (6 bases). The germline V gene has CDR1 SGHVS and CDR2 FNYEAQ. V was clipped by 4 bases and J by 5 bases, with 8 bases between them. The CDR3 has 13 amino acids. The DNA of the CDR3 is TGTGCCAGCAGCTCCAGGGGTACCGGGGAGCTGTTTTTT. It specifies CASSSRGTGELFF. Combining the CDR3 with reference TRBV7-6 and TRBJ2-2 gives the whole variable domain GAGVSQSPRYKVTKRGQDVALRCDPISGHVSLYWYRQALGQGPEFLTYFNYEAQQDKSGLPNDRFSAERPEGSISTLTIQRTEQRDSAMYRCASSSRGTGELFFGEGSRLTVL.

This chain links TRBV11-2 with TRBJ2-1, with a possible D match to TRBD2 (6 bases). The CDR3 spans 15 residues. V lost 3 bases and J 4 bases, leaving 13 bases between the germline ends. CDR1 is SGHAT and CDR2 is FQNNGV in the germline V gene. For the CDR3, the DNA is TGTGCCAGCAGCTTGGTACGGGGGAGATACAATGAGCAGTTCTTC. Its protein is CASSLVRGRYNEQFF.

The V gene is TRBV7-2, the J gene TRBJ2-7, with D perhaps TRBD2 (6 bases). In germline, CDR1 is SGHTA, CDR2 FQGNSA. V was clipped by 5 bases and J by 2 bases, with 16 bases between them. This CDR3 has 15 residues. The CDR3 DNA reads as TGTGCCAGCAGCGGGGCGGGACTTGCTGCCTACGAGCAGTACTTC. Translating it yields CASSGAGLAAYEQYF.

This chain links TRBV9 with TRBJ2-5; the match to TRBD2 covers 9 bases. V was clipped by 4 bases and J by 2 bases; unmatched bases: 6. The CDR3 contains 15 residues. The germline V gene encodes CDR1 SGDLS and CDR2 YYNGEE. CDR3 sequence: CASSRAGGLQETQYF. CDR3 sequence (DNA): TGTGCCAGCAGCCGAGCGGGGGGACTACAAGAGACCCAGTACTTC.

J is TRBJ2-3 and V is TRBV18; 7 bases fit TRBD1. V lost 1 base to trimming and J lost 2 bases; unmatched junction nucleotides: 6. Germline V CDR1 and CDR2: KGHSH, LQKENI. The CDR3 is 16 residues long. Written as DNA, the CDR3 is TGTGCCAGCTCACCACAGGGACAGACATACACAGATACGCAGTATTTT. This gives the protein CASSPQGQTYTDTQYF.

The chain uses TRBV30 and TRBJ1-1; TRBD1 matches at 9 bases. This CDR3 spans 15 amino acids. Germline CDR1 and CDR2: GTSNPN and SVGIG (reference sequence). V lost 2 bases and J lost 5; bases outside the gene matches: 9. The CDR3 region has the DNA TGTGCCTGGAGTTCGGGACAGGGCCTGGGGACTGAAGCTTTCTTT. Protein product: CAWSSGQGLGTEAFF.

The J gene is TRBJ1-2, the V gene TRBV15, with D hard to call. With 5 bases removed from V and 0 bases from J, the gap between germline ends came to 10 bases. Germline loops: CDR1 LNHNV, CDR2 YYDKDF (reference sequence). The CDR3 totals 14 residues. CDR3 sequence: CATSFKLANYGYTF. The DNA of the CDR3 is TGTGCCACCAGCTTCAAATTAGCTAACTATGGCTACACCTTC.

The chain links TRBV30 to TRBJ2-7; D is unresolved. This CDR3 region has 12 residues. The V end lost 2 bases, the J end lost 6 bases, and 11 bases lay between the germline ends. Per germline, CDR1 GTSNPN and CDR2 SVGIG (reference sequence). The CDR3 loop is CAWSTTSSEQYF. The CDR3 DNA sequence: TGTGCCTGGAGTACGACATCGTCCGAGCAGTACTTC.

This clone was recorded once. The chain is built from TRBV18 and TRBJ1-2, with D possibly being TRBD1 (5 bases). The V and J ends lost 2 bases and 2 bases respectively, with 9 bases between them. This CDR3 contains 14 residues. Germline V lookup: CDR1 KGHSH, CDR2 LQKENI. CDR3 region: CASSPMTENYGYTF. CDR3 in DNA: TGTGCCAGCTCACCAATGACAGAGAACTATGGCTACACCTTC.

The rearrangement uses TRBV4-3 and TRBJ2-1; the D gene is possibly TRBD1 (6 bases). In germline, CDR1 is LGHNA, CDR2 YSLEER. CDR3 length: 17 residues. Between the trimmed V and J ends, which lost 3 bases and 4 bases, there was a span of 19 bases. CDR3 in DNA: TGCGCCAGCAGCCAGGTGATAACAGGGTCGGGATACAATGAGCAGTTCTTC. Its protein product is CASSQVITGSGYNEQFF.

J is TRBJ2-2 and V is TRBV2; weak D call: TRBD2 (6 bases). Germline V lookup: CDR1 SNHLY, CDR2 FYNNEI. Trimming removed 4 bases at V and 3 bases at J, with 15 bases between. The CDR3 extends over 16 amino acids. CDR3 sequence: CASSAIFGGDTGELFF. As DNA, the CDR3 is TGTGCCAGCAGTGCAATTTTCGGGGGAGACACCGGGGAGCTGTTTTTT.

The J gene is TRBJ1-2, the V gene TRBV5-4; D not certain. Trimming shortened V by 4 bases and J by 14 bases, and 18 bases separated the two germline ends. The germline gives CDR1 SGHNT, CDR2 YYREEE (reference sequence). This CDR3 spans 12 amino acids. The CDR3 is CASSLPEGGNTF. Written as DNA, the CDR3 is TGTGCCAGCAGCCTACCTGAGGGAGGGAATACCTTC.

The table lists this clone with a count of one. The gene calls are TRBV18 and TRBJ2-5; no definite D call. CDR3 length equals 14 residues. Trimming stripped 0 bases from V and 2 bases from J, with 7 bases between. Germline loops: CDR1 KGHSH, CDR2 LQKENI. CDR3 sequence (DNA): TGTGCCAGCTCACCACCGTCAAAACAAGAGACCCAGTACTTC. Amino acid sequence: CASSPPSKQETQYF.

The chain employs TRBV11-2 and TRBJ1-1; 7 nucleotides agree with TRBD1. Germline V gene sequence: CDR1 SGHAT, CDR2 FQNNGV. V gave up 5 bases and J gave up 7 bases; unmatched junction bases: 13. The CDR3 covers 15 residues. The CDR3 bases are TGTGCCAGCAGCAAGATCCCAGGGGGAGGTTATGAAGCTTTCTTT. Translated, it gives CASSKIPGGGYEAFF.

This sequence joins TRBV10-3 and TRBJ1-5, with D perhaps TRBD1 (6 bases). Trimming left V 10 bases short and J 1 base short, with 14 bases between. This CDR3 comprises 14 residues. Per germline, CDR1 ENHRY and CDR2 SYGVKD. The CDR3 DNA sequence: TGTGCCACCTCGGGGGGCACGAGCAATCAGCCCCAGCATTTT. The encoded protein is CATSGGTSNQPQHF.

This rearrangement joins TRBV7-2 to TRBJ2-7, with 13 bases that match TRBD2. The V gene's germline CDR1 is SGHTA and CDR2 FQGNSA. The ends lost 5 bases at V and 3 bases at J; junction bases unmatched: 16. The CDR3 is made up of 19 amino acids. CDR3 region: CASSKEDSGLAGLYYEQYF. The CDR3 coding sequence is TGTGCCAGCAGCAAAGAAGACTCGGGACTAGCGGGACTATACTACGAGCAGTACTTC. The full variable domain, rest sourced from reference TRBV7-2 and TRBJ2-7, is GAGVSQSPSNKVTEKGKDVELRCDPISGHTALYWYRQSLGQGLEFLIYFQGNSAPDKSGLPSDRFSAERTGGSVSTLTIQRTQQEDSAVYLCASSKEDSGLAGLYYEQYFGPGTRLTVT.

This clone occurred a few times. The rearrangement joins TRBV11-2 to TRBJ2-7, with D uncertain. V lost 1 base to trimming and J lost 2 bases, with 9 bases between them. Per germline, CDR1 SGHAT and CDR2 FQNNGV. The CDR3 runs to 14 residues. This CDR3 is CASSLAPPAYEQYF. CDR3 DNA sequence: TGTGCCAGCAGCTTAGCCCCCCCGGCCTACGAGCAGTACTTC.

This clone has more than one count but fewer than ten. The genes are TRBV19 and TRBJ1-1, with D unclear. The CDR3 runs to 15 residues. Trimming took 5 bases from V and 1 from J, leaving 14 bases between them. The germline V gene has CDR1 LNHDA and CDR2 SQIVND (reference sequence). This CDR3 reads CASSRWGKGNTEAFF. Written as DNA, the CDR3 is TGTGCCAGTAGTCGGTGGGGAAAGGGGAACACTGAAGCTTTCTTT.

CDR3 DNA sequence: TGTGCCAGCGAGGGGGGACAGGGGGACTCTGGGGCCAACGTCCTGACTTTC. Its translation is CASEGGQGDSGANVLTF. V gene TRBV25-1 combines with J gene TRBJ2-6; the match to TRBD1 covers 11 bases. This CDR3 is 17 amino acids long. V gave up 8 bases and J gave up 0 bases; unmatched junction bases: 6. CDR1 and CDR2 from the germline V gene are MGHDK and SYGVNS.

In regard to this clone: Distinct nucleotide sequences in the sample also encode this CDR3. CDR3 region: CASSLPGLADNEQFF. The CDR3 bases are TGTGCCAGCAGTCTACCGGGACTAGCGGACAATGAGCAGTTCTTC. The chain uses TRBV28 and TRBJ2-1; 11 bases agree with TRBD2. Germline trimming cut 5 bases from V and 5 bases from J; bases unmatched to any gene: 5. The CDR3 is made up of 15 amino acids. CDR1 MDHEN and CDR2 SYDVKM come from the germline V gene. Full variable domain (outside the CDR3, taken from reference TRBV28 and TRBJ2-1): DVKVTQSSRYLVKRTGEKVFLECVQDMDHENMFWYRQDPGLGLRLIYFSYDVKMKEKGDIPEGYSVSREKKERFSLILESASTNQTSMYLCASSLPGLADNEQFFGPGTRLTVL.

This sequence joins TRBV24-1 and TRBJ2-1; 8 positions agree with TRBD2. Germline CDR1 reads KGHDR; CDR2 reads SFDVKD. The CDR3 totals 17 residues. With 1 base clipped from V and 4 bases from J, the junction kept 8 bases outside the gene matches. The DNA for the CDR3 is TGTGCCACCAGTGATTTAAGGTCTCGGGGGGGGTACAATGAGCAGTTCTTC. It encodes CATSDLRSRGGYNEQFF.

This sequence joins TRBV3-1 (or the pseudogene TRBV3-2) and TRBJ2-3; TRBD2 agrees at 12 bases. The CDR3 loop spans 21 amino acids. V shed 1 base, J shed 1 base, and the junction held 15 bases outside the gene matches. The germline CDR1 and CDR2 sequences are LGHDT and YNNKEL (reference sequence). The CDR3 DNA sequence: TGTGCCAGCAGCCAAGGTACTAGCGGGGGGATGATTAGTCGGGGCACAGATACGCAGTATTTT. Amino acids: CASSQGTSGGMISRGTDTQYF.

The V gene is TRBV20-1, the J gene TRBJ2-3; 7 bases are shared with TRBD1. Germline CDR1 and CDR2: DFQATT and SNEGSKA (reference sequence). The CDR3 covers 11 residues. DNA of the CDR3: TGCAGGCCAACAGGGGCAGATACGCAGTATTTT. Protein: CRPTGADTQYF.

This clone is a singleton in its sample. The chain combines TRBV14 with TRBJ2-7; TRBD1 matches 8 bases. The CDR3 is made up of 14 amino acids. Trimming removed 1 base from V and 4 bases from J; junction bases left unmatched: 3. Germline values: CDR1 SGHDN, CDR2 FVKESK. The CDR3: CASSQGTGRYEQYF. The CDR3 DNA sequence: TGTGCCAGCAGCCAAGGGACAGGGAGGTACGAGCAGTACTTC.

This chain uses TRBV6-2 or TRBV6-3 with TRBJ2-5; perhaps TRBD2 as D (6 bases). Germline V gene data show CDR1 as MNHEY and CDR2 as SVGEGT. This CDR3 has 13 residues. V was cut by 6 bases and J by 5 bases, with 13 bases left in between. CDR3 amino acids: CASSHAGGETQYF. CDR3 coding DNA: TGTGCCAGCAGCCATGCTGGGGGGGAGACCCAGTACTTC.